The next 17 T cell receptor beta chains were all read from a single sample in a study of T cell responses to AZD1222 COVID-19 vaccine. TCRdb's table, derived via immunoSEQ multiplex PCR, lists solely in-frame clones and lacks some. Of around 150,000 clones in the sample, 90% to 95% are singletons; the top ten hold 4% to 5.5%. The sample here was peripheral blood, taken 28 days after the second AZD1222 dose. The receptors shown here come from an adult who received the AZD1222 COVID-19 vaccine.

The chain links TRBV10-3 to TRBJ1-1, with no clear D. Trimming took off 6 bases at V and 4 bases at J, with 12 bases between the two ends. The CDR3 is made up of 13 amino acids. In germline, CDR1 is ENHRY, CDR2 SYGVKD. CDR3 loop: CAISISSPTEAFF. The CDR3 DNA is TGTGCCATCAGCATAAGTTCGCCCACTGAAGCTTTCTTT.

The rearrangement links TRBV21-1 to TRBJ2-3; TRBD2, as called in the table, went unchecked against the DNA. TRBV21-1 constitutes a pseudogene. This CDR3 region has 20 residues. CDR3 loop: CASSKEWAGRGMATTDTQYF. As DNA, the CDR3 is TGTGCCAGCAGCAAAGAGTGGGCAGGGCGGGGTATGGCGACCACAGATACGCAGTATTTT.

As DNA, the CDR3 is TGTGCCAGCAGCTTTTCAGGCAACTATGGCTACACCTTC. Its protein is CASSFSGNYGYTF. The chain uses TRBV7-9 and TRBJ1-2; D gene uncertain. Germline CDR1 is SEHNR and CDR2 is FQNEAQ (reference sequence). CDR3 size: 13 residues. V was clipped by 3 bases and J by 2 bases, with 7 bases between them. Looking up the rest from reference TRBV7-9 and TRBJ1-2 gives the full variable domain: DTGVSQNPRHKITKRGQNVTFRCDPISEHNRLYWYRQTLGQGPEFLTYFQNEAQLEKSRLLSDRFSAERPKGSFSTLEIQRTEQGDSAMYLCASSFSGNYGYTFGSGTRLTVV.

The V call is TRBV6-4, the J call TRBJ2-7; 10 bases fit TRBD2. CDR3 length: 14 residues. Germline V lookup: CDR1 MRHNA, CDR2 SNTAGT. The V gene end was trimmed by 5 bases and the J gene end by 6 bases; junction bases not matched to a gene: 7. DNA of the CDR3: TGTGCCAGCAGTCAGCGGGAGGGCCCGTTCGAGCAGTACTTC. Translating gives CASSQREGPFEQYF.

The chain links TRBV7-6 to TRBJ2-3; 10 positions agree with TRBD1. The CDR3 loop spans 17 amino acids. Germline lookup yields CDR1 SGHVS and CDR2 FNYEAQ. The ends lost 5 bases at V and 0 bases at J; junction bases unmatched: 8. The CDR3 sequence is CASSPRTGGMSTDTQYF. DNA of the CDR3: TGTGCCAGCAGCCCGAGGACAGGGGGGATGAGCACAGATACGCAGTATTTT.

The chain combines TRBV5-1 with TRBJ2-1, with TRBD2 matching over 7 bases. There are 13 residues in the CDR3. The V gene's germline CDR1 is SGHRS and CDR2 YFSETQ. J lost 8 bases, V lost 2 bases, and 4 bases had no gene match. This CDR3 reads CASSLPTSDEQFF. CDR3 DNA: TGCGCCAGCAGCTTACCTACTAGCGATGAGCAGTTCTTC.

V gene TRBV5-1 combines with J gene TRBJ1-1, with no clear D. CDR1 and CDR2 from the germline V gene are SGHRS and YFSETQ. Trimming removed 3 bases from V and 0 bases from J, with 12 bases in between. There are 15 residues in the CDR3. DNA for the CDR3: TGCGCCAGCAGCTCGAACGCCGGGTTGAACACTGAAGCTTTCTTT. This gives the protein CASSSNAGLNTEAFF.

Only one count was recorded for this clone. V is TRBV19 and J is TRBJ1-1; TRBD1 matches at 8 bases. This CDR3 is built from 15 residues. Germline CDR1 is LNHDA and CDR2 is SQIVND (reference sequence). Trimming took 1 base from V and 1 from J; bases not matched to a gene: 2. CDR3 sequence reads: CASSIAGQANTEAFF. The DNA of the CDR3 is TGTGCCAGTAGTATAGCGGGACAGGCGAACACTGAAGCTTTCTTT.

The V gene is TRBV7-8, the J gene TRBJ2-1; D is undetermined. Germline CDR1 is SGHVS and CDR2 is FQNEAQ. The CDR3 extends over 14 amino acids. The germline V and J ends were trimmed by 5 bases and 10 bases, with 18 bases remaining between them. CDR3 bases: TGTGCCAGCAGCCCGCCCGACACCAGAACGGAGCAGTTCTTC. Translation gives CASSPPDTRTEQFF.

The chain is built from TRBV6-1 and TRBJ2-7; 10 bases are shared with TRBD2. Per the germline V gene, CDR1 is MNHNS and CDR2 is SASEGT. With V trimmed by 5 bases and J by 4 bases, 8 bases remained unmatched. This CDR3 spans 15 amino acids. Written as DNA, the CDR3 is TGTGCCAGCAGTTTAGAAGGGACTAGCGCGTACGAGCAGTACTTC. Encoded protein: CASSLEGTSAYEQYF.

The gene calls are TRBV18 and TRBJ1-2; the D gene is possibly TRBD1 (6 bases). CDR3 length: 14 residues. The V end was cut by 2 bases, the J end by 8 bases, with 15 bases between. Germline V gives CDR1 KGHSH, CDR2 LQKENI. The CDR3 DNA follows: TGTGCCAGCTCACCATTCGACAGGTATGGCGGCTACACCTTC. This gives the protein CASSPFDRYGGYTF.

V is TRBV11-2 and J is TRBJ1-3; D gene uncertain. V was trimmed by 6 bases and J by 2 bases, leaving 8 bases between them. Germline CDR1 and CDR2: SGHAT and FQNNGV. CDR3 size: 13 residues. Written as DNA, the CDR3 is TGTGCCAGCAGATCTTTACCTGGAAACACCATATATTTT. This gives the protein CASRSLPGNTIYF.

This chain links TRBV2 with TRBJ2-7, with TRBD1 identical over 8 bases. This CDR3 region has 15 residues. The germline gives CDR1 SNHLY, CDR2 FYNNEI. The ends lost 4 bases at V and 4 bases at J; junction bases unmatched: 9. This CDR3 reads CASSVAGGARYEQYF. The DNA of the CDR3 is TGTGCCAGCAGTGTAGCAGGGGGCGCGAGATACGAGCAGTACTTC.

V and J are TRBV2 and TRBJ2-7, with 9 bases matching TRBD2. With V trimmed by 1 base and J by 3 bases, 4 bases remained unmatched. The germline V gene has CDR1 SNHLY and CDR2 FYNNEI. This CDR3 is 15 amino acids long. CDR3 in DNA: TGTGCCAGCAGTGAAGTTGCGGGAGGGCGCTACGAGCAGTACTTC. Translation: CASSEVAGGRYEQYF.

J is TRBJ2-1 and V is TRBV7-2, with TRBD2 matching over 7 bases. This CDR3 has 16 residues. V gave up 5 bases and J gave up 4 bases; unmatched junction bases: 11. Germline V CDR1 and CDR2: SGHTA, FQGNSA. CDR3 nucleotide sequence: TGTGCCAGCAGCGGAACTAGCGTCCTTACTTACAATGAGCAGTTCTTC. As protein: CASSGTSVLTYNEQFF.

This chain uses TRBV4-2 with TRBJ2-3; 8 nucleotides agree with TRBD2. CDR3 length: 17 residues. Trimming at V came to 4 bases and at J to 0 bases, leaving 9 bases not matched to a gene. Germline V gives CDR1 LGHNA, CDR2 YNFKEQ. CDR3 nucleotide sequence: TGTGCCAGCAGCCTACGGGGGGGAGGGGAGAGCACAGATACGCAGTATTTT. This codes for CASSLRGGGESTDTQYF.

This chain joins TRBV6-6 and TRBJ1-1; D unresolved. The CDR3 totals 15 residues. The germline V and J ends were trimmed by 2 bases and 1 base, with 11 bases remaining between them. In germline, CDR1 is MNHNY, CDR2 SVGAGI (reference sequence). The CDR3 protein is CASSYDSPRNTEAFF. The CDR3 nucleotides read TGTGCCAGCAGTTACGATTCGCCGAGGAACACTGAAGCTTTCTTT.